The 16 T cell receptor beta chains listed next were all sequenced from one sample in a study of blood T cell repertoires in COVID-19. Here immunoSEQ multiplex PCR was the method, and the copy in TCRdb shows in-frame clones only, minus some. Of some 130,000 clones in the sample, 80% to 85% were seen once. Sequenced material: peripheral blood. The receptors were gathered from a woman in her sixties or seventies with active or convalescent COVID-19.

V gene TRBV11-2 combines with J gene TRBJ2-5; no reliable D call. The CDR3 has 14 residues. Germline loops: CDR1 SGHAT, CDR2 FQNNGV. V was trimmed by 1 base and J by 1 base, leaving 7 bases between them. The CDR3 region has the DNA TGTGCCAGCAGCTTAGGGGCGACCCAAGAGACCCAGTACTTC. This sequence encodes CASSLGATQETQYF. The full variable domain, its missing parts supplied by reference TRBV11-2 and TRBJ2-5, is EAGVAQSPRYKIIEKRQSVAFWCNPISGHATLYWYQQILGQGPKLLIQFQNNGVVDDSQLPKDRFSAERLKGVDSTLKIQPAKLEDSAVYLCASSLGATQETQYFGPGTRLLVL.

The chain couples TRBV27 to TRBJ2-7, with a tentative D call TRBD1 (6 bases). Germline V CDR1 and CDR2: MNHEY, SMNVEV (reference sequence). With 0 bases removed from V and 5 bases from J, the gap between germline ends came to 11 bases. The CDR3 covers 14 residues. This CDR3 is CASSLSGRGNEQYF. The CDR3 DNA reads TGTGCCAGCAGTTTATCTGGCAGGGGAAACGAGCAGTACTTC.

For the CDR3, the DNA is TGCAGCGCCAATAGGGGGCACACTGAAGCTTTCTTT. As protein: CSANRGHTEAFF. This sequence joins TRBV29-1 and TRBJ1-1, with 7 bases lining up with TRBD1. J gave up 3 bases and V 7 bases, and 5 bases lay outside the gene matches. The CDR3 is made up of 12 amino acids. Germline V lookup: CDR1 SQVTM, CDR2 ANQGSEA.

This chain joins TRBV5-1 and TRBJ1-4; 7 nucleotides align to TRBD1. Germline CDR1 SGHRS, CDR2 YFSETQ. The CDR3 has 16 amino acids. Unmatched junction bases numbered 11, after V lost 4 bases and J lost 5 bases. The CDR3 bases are TGCGCCAGCAGCCAATCCGGGACAGCTGCCAATGAAAAACTGTTTTTT. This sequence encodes CASSQSGTAANEKLFF.

The CDR3 loop is CASTIWNRGGQETQYF. CDR3 in DNA: TGTGCCAGCACCATATGGAATCGGGGGGGCCAAGAGACCCAGTACTTC. The chain recombines TRBV5-5 with TRBJ2-5; 8 positions match TRBD2. This CDR3 has 16 residues. Germline CDR1 is SGHKS and CDR2 is YYEKEE (reference sequence). Trimming at V came to 6 bases and at J to 1 base, leaving 11 bases not matched to a gene.

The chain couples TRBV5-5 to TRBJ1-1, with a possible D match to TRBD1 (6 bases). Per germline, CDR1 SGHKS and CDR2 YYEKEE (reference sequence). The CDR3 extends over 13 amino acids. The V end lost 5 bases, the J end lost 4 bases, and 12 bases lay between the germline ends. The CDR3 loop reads CASSNLGATEAFF. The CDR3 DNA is TGTGCCAGCAGTAACTTGGGGGCCACTGAAGCTTTCTTT.

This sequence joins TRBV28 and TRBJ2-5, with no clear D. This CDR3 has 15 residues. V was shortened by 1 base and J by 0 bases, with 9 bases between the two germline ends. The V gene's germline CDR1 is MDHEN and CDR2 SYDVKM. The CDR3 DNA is TGTGCCAGCAGTTTATTAGGAGATCACCAAGAGACCCAGTACTTC. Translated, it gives CASSLLGDHQETQYF.

This CDR3 reads CASSLQGSTDTQYF. The DNA of the CDR3 is TGCGCCAGCAGCTTACAGGGTAGCACAGATACGCAGTATTTT. The V gene is TRBV5-1, the J gene TRBJ2-3; D perhaps matches TRBD1 (6 bases). This CDR3 spans 14 amino acids. V was shortened by 2 bases and J by 0 bases, with 7 bases between the two germline ends. Germline V gene data show CDR1 as SGHRS and CDR2 as YFSETQ.

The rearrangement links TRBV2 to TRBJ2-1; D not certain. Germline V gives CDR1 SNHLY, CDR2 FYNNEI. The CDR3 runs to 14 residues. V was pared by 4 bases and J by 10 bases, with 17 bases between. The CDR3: CASSGSLGASEQFF. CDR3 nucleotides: TGTGCCAGCAGTGGGTCCCTTGGAGCGAGCGAGCAGTTCTTC.

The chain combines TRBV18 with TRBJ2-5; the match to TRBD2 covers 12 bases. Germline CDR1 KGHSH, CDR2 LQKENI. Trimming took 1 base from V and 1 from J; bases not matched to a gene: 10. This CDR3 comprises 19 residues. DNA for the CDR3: TGTGCCAGCTCACCACGTTATACTGGGACTAGCGGGTTCCAAGAGACCCAGTACTTC. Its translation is CASSPRYTGTSGFQETQYF. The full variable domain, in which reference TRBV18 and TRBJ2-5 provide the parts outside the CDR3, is NAGVMQNPRHLVRRRGQEARLRCSPMKGHSHVYWYRQLPEEGLKFMVYLQKENIIDESGMPKERFSAEFPKEGPSILRIQQVVRGDSAAYFCASSPRYTGTSGFQETQYFGPGTRLLVL.

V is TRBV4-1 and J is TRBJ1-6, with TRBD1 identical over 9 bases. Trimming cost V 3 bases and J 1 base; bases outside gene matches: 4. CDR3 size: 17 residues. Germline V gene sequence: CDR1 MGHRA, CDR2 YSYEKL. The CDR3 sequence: CASSHLDRGSYNSPLHF. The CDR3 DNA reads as TGCGCCAGCAGCCATCTCGACAGGGGGTCCTATAATTCACCCCTCCACTTT.

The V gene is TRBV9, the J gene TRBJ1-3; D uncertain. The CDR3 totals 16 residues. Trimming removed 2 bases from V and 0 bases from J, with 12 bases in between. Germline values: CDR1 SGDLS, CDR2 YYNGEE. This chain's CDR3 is CASSVQGLDSGNTIYF. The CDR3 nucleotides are TGTGCCAGCAGCGTCCAAGGACTAGACTCTGGAAACACCATATATTTT.

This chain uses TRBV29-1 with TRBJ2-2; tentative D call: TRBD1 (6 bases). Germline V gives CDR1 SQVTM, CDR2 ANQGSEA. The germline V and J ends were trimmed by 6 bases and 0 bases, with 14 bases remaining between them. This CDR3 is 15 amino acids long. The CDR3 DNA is TGCAGCGTCTCCCCCAGGGGCCCGAACACCGGGGAGCTGTTTTTT. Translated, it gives CSVSPRGPNTGELFF.

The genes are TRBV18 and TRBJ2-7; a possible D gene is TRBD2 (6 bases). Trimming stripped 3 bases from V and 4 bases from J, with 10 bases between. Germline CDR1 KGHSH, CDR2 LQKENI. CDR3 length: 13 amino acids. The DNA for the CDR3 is TGTGCCAGCTCACCGGGACTGGGGTACGAGCAGTACGTC. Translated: CASSPGLGYEQYV.

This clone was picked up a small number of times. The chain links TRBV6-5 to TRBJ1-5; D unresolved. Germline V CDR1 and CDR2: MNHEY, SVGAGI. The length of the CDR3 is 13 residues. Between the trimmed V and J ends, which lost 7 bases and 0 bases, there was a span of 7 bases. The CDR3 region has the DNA TGTGCCAGCAAACCGGGTAGCAATCAGCCCCAGCATTTT. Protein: CASKPGSNQPQHF.

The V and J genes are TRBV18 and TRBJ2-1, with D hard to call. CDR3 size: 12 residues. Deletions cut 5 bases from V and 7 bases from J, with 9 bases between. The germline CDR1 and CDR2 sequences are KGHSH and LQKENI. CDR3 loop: CASSTLTNEQFF. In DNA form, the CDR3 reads TGTGCCAGCTCAACGCTGACAAATGAGCAGTTCTTC. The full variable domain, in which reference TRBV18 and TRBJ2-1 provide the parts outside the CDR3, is NAGVMQNPRHLVRRRGQEARLRCSPMKGHSHVYWYRQLPEEGLKFMVYLQKENIIDESGMPKERFSAEFPKEGPSILRIQQVVRGDSAAYFCASSTLTNEQFFGPGTRLTVL.